This T cell receptor beta chain derives from a study of T cells in Graves' hyperthyroidism and ophthalmopathy. Findings and caveats of the study: Blood held most thyroid clonotypes expanded above 0.001 frequency. For ophthalmopathy, model prediction preceded onset by a median roughly 6.3 months.

Researchers took RNA transcripts and amplified the TCR beta CDR3 regions from them. Researchers ran a first-round RT-PCR on the TCR CDR3 using the HTBI primer set. TCRdb re-derived calls from the multiplex PCR reads in MiXCR, one entry per CDR3 protein. Of roughly 710,000 distinct CDR3 sequences listed, roughly a third are singletons. Patients aged 18 to 65 with hyperthyroidism were newly diagnosed, with duration under 2 months. PBMCs were derived from more than 8 ml fresh peripheral blood. Between the trimmed V and J ends, which lost 0 bases and 1 base, there was a span of 13 bases. CDR3 length: 16 residues. Germline loops: CDR1 SGDLS, CDR2 YYNGEE. As regards this clonotype: The antigen is undetermined.

This TCR derives from a woman aged 40-49 years with Graves' hyperthyroidism. Sample: blood. V gene TRBV9 combines with J gene TRBJ1-1; unclear D gene. CDR3 in amino acids: CASSVGLGQPNTEAFF. In nucleotides, the CDR3 is TGTGCCAGCAGCGTAGGATTAGGGCAACCGAACACTGAAGCTTTCTTT.